These T cell receptor beta chains were read from a single sample in a study of Graves' ophthalmopathy and Graves' hyperthyroidism. TCRdb recomputed calls from the multiplex PCR reads with MiXCR, one row per CDR3 protein. Of some 750,000 distinct CDR3 sequences in the sample, about 44% were seen once. Sequencing input: peripheral blood. The receptor set was obtained from an adult man with Graves' ophthalmopathy. Each CDR3 is given with its conserved first and last residue. Each record gives: V gene, J gene, clone size, D gene, CDR3 protein, CDR3 DNA. The D gene is left open where the match is weak. Where a row states a size, it is once, few, many or the class of an expanded clone; other rows omit it.

TRBV20-1	TRBJ1-2	once	-	CSARERGHGYTF	TGCAGTGCTAGAGAGCGGGGGCATGGCTACACCTTC
TRBV3-1	TRBJ2-7	few	-	CASSHHSYEQYF	TGTGCCAGCAGCCATCACTCCTACGAGCAGTACTTC
TRBV10-1	TRBJ2-7	many	-	CASSLSSTGTEQYF	TGCGCCAGCAGCCTATCGTCCACAGGGACCGAGCAGTACTTC
TRBV19	TRBJ2-2	-	TRBD1	CASSKGAGRTGELVF	TGTGCCAGTAGTAAGGGGGCAGGGCGGACCGGGGAGCTGGTTTTT
TRBV7-9	TRBJ1-2	many	TRBD1	CASSSQLTGEDGYTF	TGTGCCAGCAGCTCACAGTTGACAGGGGAAGATGGCTACACCTTC
TRBV29-1	TRBJ2-5	few	-	CSVEFLETQYF	TGCAGCGTTGAATTCCTAGAGACCCAGTACTTC
TRBV15	TRBJ1-2	-	-	CATSGRQSSGNTF	TGTGCCACCAGCGGAAGACAGAGCTCTGGAAACACCTTC
TRBV10-2	TRBJ1-2	-	-	CASSSDETGGYTF	TGTGCCAGCAGTTCCGATGAGACAGGTGGCTACACCTTC
TRBV2	TRBJ2-7	many	-	CASSGTRISYEQYF	TGTGCCAGCAGTGGAACGCGGATCTCCTACGAGCAGTACTTC
TRBV12-3/TRBV12-4	TRBJ2-3	-	-	CASSFPGGREGTDTQYF	TGTGCCAGCAGTTTCCCCGGGGGCAGGGAGGGCACAGATACGCAGTATTTT
TRBV10-3	TRBJ2-1	-	-	CAISAEGDNEQFF	TGTGCCATCAGTGCGGAAGGGGACAATGAGCAGTTCTTC
TRBV25-1	TRBJ2-5	-	TRBD2	CASSEGLGQETQYF	TGTGCCAGCAGTGAAGGACTAGGCCAAGAGACCCAGTACTTC
TRBV11-2	TRBJ1-3	many	TRBD1	CASSTGGEGNTIYF	TGTGCCAGCAGCACAGGGGGAGAGGGAAACACCATATATTTT
TRBV7-9	TRBJ2-5	-	-	CASSVVGTFQETQYF	TGTGCCAGCAGCGTTGTCGGGACTTTCCAAGAGACCCAGTACTTC
TRBV7-8	TRBJ1-5	-	-	CASSRLEQSNQPQHF	TGTGCCAGCAGCCGGCTAGAACAGTCCAATCAGCCCCAGCATTTT
TRBV7-9	TRBJ1-4	-	-	CASSPGKGREKLFF	TGTGCCAGCAGCCCCGGAAAGGGTCGAGAAAAACTGTTTTTT
TRBV24-1	TRBJ1-5	-	TRBD1	CAMDRVGNQPQHF	TGTGCTATGGACAGGGTGGGCAATCAGCCCCAGCATTTT
TRBV20-1	TRBJ1-2	-	-	CSAREGEGVYGYTF	TGCAGTGCTAGAGAAGGAGAAGGGGTGTATGGCTACACCTTC
TRBV12-3/TRBV12-4	TRBJ1-3	few	TRBD1	CASSSPLDRGNTIYF	TGTGCCAGCAGTTCCCCCCTGGACAGGGGGAACACCATATATTTT
TRBV4-2	TRBJ2-7	many	-	CASSPGRNSYEQYF	TGTGCCAGCAGCCCGGGACGGAACTCCTACGAGCAGTACTTC
TRBV7-2	TRBJ2-5	-	TRBD2	CASSSGLAGGPGETQYF	TGTGCCAGCAGCTCCGGACTAGCGGGGGGGCCAGGGGAGACCCAGTACTTC
TRBV20-1	TRBJ1-2	many	TRBD1	CSEGVLTGEGYTF	TGCAGTGAGGGCGTCCTGACAGGGGAAGGCTACACCTTC
TRBV29-1	TRBJ1-5	many	-	CSVVESGQPQHF	TGCAGCGTTGTCGAGTCGGGTCAGCCCCAGCATTTT
TRBV7-2	TRBJ2-7	many	-	CASSLFYEQYF	TGTGCCAGCAGCTTATTCTACGAGCAGTACTTC
TRBV29-1	TRBJ1-2	few	TRBD1	CSVEEGQGLRYGYTF	TGCAGCGTTGAAGAGGGACAGGGCCTGAGGTATGGCTACACCTTC
TRBV2	TRBJ1-5	-	-	CASSKAGNQPQHF	TGTGCCAGCAGCAAAGCGGGCAATCAGCCCCAGCACTTT
TRBV29-1	TRBJ1-1	-	-	CSVAEVGAGEAFF	TGCAGCGTTGCAGAGGTGGGGGCTGGGGAAGCTTTCTTT
TRBV7-2	TRBJ2-5	-	TRBD1	CASSPGFGTAHQETQYF	TGTGCCAGCAGCCCGGGATTCGGGACAGCTCACCAAGAGACCCAGTACTTC
TRBV6-5	TRBJ2-5	-	TRBD2	CASSTSGGKETQYF	TGTGCCAGCAGTACCAGCGGGGGGAAAGAGACCCAGTACTTC
TRBV29-1	TRBJ2-7	many	-	CSVVDAYSYEQYF	TGCAGCGTTGTGGACGCATACTCCTACGAGCAGTACTTC
TRBV7-9	TRBJ2-7	many	-	CASGGTPAYEQYF	TGTGCCAGCGGGGGGACACCCGCCTACGAGCAGTACTTC
TRBV29-1	TRBJ1-3	-	-	CSQDRGPGNTIYF	TGCAGCCAAGATCGGGGGCCTGGAAACACCATATATTTT
TRBV10-3	TRBJ1-6	many	-	CAISPGPRDSPLHF	TGTGCCATCAGCCCGGGACCGCGGGATTCACCCCTCCACTTT
TRBV12-3/TRBV12-4	TRBJ1-5	few	TRBD1	CASSMTGGREPQHF	TGTGCCAGCAGTATGACAGGGGGCCGGGAGCCCCAGCATTTT
TRBV4-3	TRBJ1-2	many	-	CASSPRAAVHGYTF	TGCGCCAGCAGCCCCCGTGCAGCGGTACATGGCTACACCTTC
TRBV2	TRBJ2-7	-	TRBD2	CASTPYSGSNNEQYF	TGTGCCAGCACTCCTTATAGCGGGAGTAACAACGAGCAGTACTTC
TRBV7-3	TRBJ2-2	-	TRBD2	CASSLTLLAGRPGELFF	TGTGCCAGCAGCTTAACTCTTCTAGCGGGACGGCCCGGGGAGCTGTTTTTT